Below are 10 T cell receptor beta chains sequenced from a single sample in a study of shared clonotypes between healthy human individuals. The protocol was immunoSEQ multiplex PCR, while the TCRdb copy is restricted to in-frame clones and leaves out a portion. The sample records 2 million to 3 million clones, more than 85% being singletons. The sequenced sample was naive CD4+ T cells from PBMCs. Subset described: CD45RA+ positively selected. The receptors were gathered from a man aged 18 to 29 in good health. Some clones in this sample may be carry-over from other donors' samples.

The CDR3 here is CASSLGRGYGNTIYF. The CDR3, as DNA: TGTGCCAGCAGCTTAGGCCGGGGGTATGGAAACACCATATATTTT. The J gene is TRBJ1-3, the V gene TRBV7-8; D is perhaps TRBD1 (5 bases). Per germline, CDR1 SGHVS and CDR2 FQNEAQ. Trimming took off 1 base at V and 3 bases at J, with 10 bases between the two ends. This CDR3 contains 15 residues. The whole variable domain, remainder taken from reference TRBV7-8 and TRBJ1-3, is GAGVSQSPRYKVAKRGQDVALRCDPISGHVSLFWYQQALGQGPEFLTYFQNEAQLDKSGLPSDRFFAERPEGSVSTLKIQRTQQEDSAVYLCASSLGRGYGNTIYFGEGSWLTVV.

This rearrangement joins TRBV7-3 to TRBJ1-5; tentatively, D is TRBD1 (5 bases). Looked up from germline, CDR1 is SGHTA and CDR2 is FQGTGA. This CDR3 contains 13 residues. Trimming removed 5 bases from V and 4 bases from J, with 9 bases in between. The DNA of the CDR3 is TGTGCCAGCAGCACCGGGGGGAATCAGCCCCAGCATTTT. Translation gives CASSTGGNQPQHF. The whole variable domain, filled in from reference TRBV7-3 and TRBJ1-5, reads GAGVSQTPSNKVTEKGKYVELRCDPISGHTALYWYRQSLGQGPEFLIYFQGTGAADDSGLPNDRFFAVRPEGSVSTLKIQRTERGDSAVYLCASSTGGNQPQHFGDGTRLSIL.

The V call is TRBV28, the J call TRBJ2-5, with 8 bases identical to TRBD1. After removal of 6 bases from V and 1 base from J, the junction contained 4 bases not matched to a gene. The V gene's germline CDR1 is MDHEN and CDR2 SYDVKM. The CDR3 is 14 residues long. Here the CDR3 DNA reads TGTGCCAGCAGCCGAGGACAGGGCCAAGAGACCCAGTACTTC. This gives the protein CASSRGQGQETQYF. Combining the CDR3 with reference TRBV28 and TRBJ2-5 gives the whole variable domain DVKVTQSSRYLVKRTGEKVFLECVQDMDHENMFWYRQDPGLGLRLIYFSYDVKMKEKGDIPEGYSVSREKKERFSLILESASTNQTSMYLCASSRGQGQETQYFGPGTRLLVL.

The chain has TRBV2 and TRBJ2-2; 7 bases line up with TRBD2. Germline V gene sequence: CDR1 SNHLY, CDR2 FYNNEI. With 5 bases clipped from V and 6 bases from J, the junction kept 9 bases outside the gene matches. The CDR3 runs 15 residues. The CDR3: CASSYGGSRSGELFF. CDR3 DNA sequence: TGTGCCAGCAGTTATGGCGGGAGTCGGTCCGGGGAGCTGTTTTTT.

This CDR3 is CASTETNEKLFF. CDR3 bases: TGTGCCAGTACAGAAACTAATGAAAAACTGTTTTTT. The gene calls are TRBV6-1 and TRBJ1-4; D not resolved. The germline V gene has CDR1 MNHNS and CDR2 SASEGT. The length of the CDR3 is 12 residues. With 9 bases removed from V and 1 base from J, the gap between germline ends came to 6 bases.

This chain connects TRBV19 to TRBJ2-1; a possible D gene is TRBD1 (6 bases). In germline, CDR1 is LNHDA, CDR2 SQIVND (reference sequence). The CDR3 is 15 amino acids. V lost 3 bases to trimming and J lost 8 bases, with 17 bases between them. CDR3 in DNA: TGTGCCAGTAGTATTCGACAGGACCAGCCCCATGAGCAGTTCTTC. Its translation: CASSIRQDQPHEQFF.

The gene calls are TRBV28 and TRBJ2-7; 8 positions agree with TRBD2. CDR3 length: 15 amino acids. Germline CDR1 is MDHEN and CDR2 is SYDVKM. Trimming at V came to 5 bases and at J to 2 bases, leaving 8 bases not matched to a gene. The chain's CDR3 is CASSVHSGGPYEQYF. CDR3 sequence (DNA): TGTGCCAGCAGTGTCCACAGCGGGGGACCCTACGAGCAGTACTTC.

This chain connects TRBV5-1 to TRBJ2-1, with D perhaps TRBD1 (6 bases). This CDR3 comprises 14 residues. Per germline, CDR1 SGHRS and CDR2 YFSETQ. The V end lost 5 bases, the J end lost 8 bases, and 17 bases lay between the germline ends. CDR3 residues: CASRLGDTLDEQFF. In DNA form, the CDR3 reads TGCGCCAGCAGGCTCGGGGACACATTAGATGAGCAGTTCTTC. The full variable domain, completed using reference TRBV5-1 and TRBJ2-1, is KAGVTQTPRYLIKTRGQQVTLSCSPISGHRSVSWYQQTPGQGLQFLFEYFSETQRNKGNFPGRFSGRQFSNSRSEMNVSTLELGDSALYLCASRLGDTLDEQFFGPGTRLTVL.

CDR3 residues: CASRYPGGSYNEQFF. CDR3 DNA: TGTGCCAGCCGATACCCGGGAGGCTCCTACAATGAGCAGTTCTTC. The chain couples TRBV27 to TRBJ2-1; 7 bases agree with TRBD2. V shed 8 bases, J shed 0 bases, and the junction held 7 bases outside the gene matches. The germline gives CDR1 MNHEY, CDR2 SMNVEV (reference sequence). The length of the CDR3 is 15 residues.

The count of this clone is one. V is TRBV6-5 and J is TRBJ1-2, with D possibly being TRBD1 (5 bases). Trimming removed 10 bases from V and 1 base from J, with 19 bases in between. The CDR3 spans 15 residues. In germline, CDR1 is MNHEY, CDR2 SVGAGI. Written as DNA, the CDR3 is TGTGCCACCAGACCCCCCCAGGGCAGTAACTATGGCTACACCTTC. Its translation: CATRPPQGSNYGYTF.